The subject of this entry is one T cell receptor beta chain. This sample was included in a study of response to subunit inactivated influenza vaccine. From the RT-PCR reads, TCRdb called clonotypes with MiXCR, one entry per CDR3 protein. The sample contains roughly 500,000 distinct CDR3 sequences, about 15% of which appear only once. The germline V and J ends were trimmed by 4 bases and 2 bases, with 7 bases remaining between them. Germline V lookup: CDR1 SGHDT, CDR2 YYEEEE. CDR3 size: 13 residues. Material: CD4+ T cells sorted from PBMCs, obtained less than 30 months after vaccination. This receptor was taken from a man aged 45-69 years who received an inactivated influenza vaccine. The genes are TRBV5-6 and TRBJ1-3, with D hard to call. The CDR3 spells CASSGRAGNTIYF. The CDR3 DNA is TGTGCCAGCAGCGGCAGAGCTGGAAACACCATATATTTT.